The source of this TCR beta chain is a study of blood T cell repertoires in COVID-19. The CDR3 spans 14 residues. Seattle participants joined during active infection and were tracked over time. In the study's own analysis: Nucleated cell counts were estimated from reference gene primer amplification. Method: immunoSEQ multiplex PCR; TCRdb's copy keeps in-frame clones and lacks some. V and J calls and clone size are copied from that table; D and trimming were computed from the DNA. The sample contains about 300,000 clones, around 85% of which appear only once. Only one count was recorded for this clone.

The sequenced material came from peripheral blood. This chain joins TRBV21-1 and TRBJ1-1; no DNA check was done on the table's D call, TRBD1. TRBV21-1 is marked as a pseudogene. The sequence was collected from a human donor with COVID-19, enrolled during active disease. The donor label of this sample is uncertain. The CDR3 DNA is TGTGCCAGCAGACTCGGGACAGTGAACACTGAAGCTTTCTTT. It encodes CASRLGTVNTEAFF.